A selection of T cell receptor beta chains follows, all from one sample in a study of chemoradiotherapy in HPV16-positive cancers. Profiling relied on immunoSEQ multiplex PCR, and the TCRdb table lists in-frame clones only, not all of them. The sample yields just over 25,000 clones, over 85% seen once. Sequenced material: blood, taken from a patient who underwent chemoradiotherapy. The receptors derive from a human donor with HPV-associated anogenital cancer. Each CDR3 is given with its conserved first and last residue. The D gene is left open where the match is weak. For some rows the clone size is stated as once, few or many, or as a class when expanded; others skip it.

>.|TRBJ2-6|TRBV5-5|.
CASTIVRGVGLAGANVLTF
TGTGCCAGCACCATCGTGAGAGGGGTAGGGTTGGCTGGGGCCAACGTCCTGACTTTC
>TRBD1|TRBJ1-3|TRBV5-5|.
CASSHGTDSGNTIYF
TGTGCCAGCAGCCATGGGACAGACTCTGGAAACACCATATATTTT
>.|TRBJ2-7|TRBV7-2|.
CASSLNGGGQYEQYF
TGTGCCAGCAGCTTAAATGGGGGGGGCCAATACGAGCAGTACTTC
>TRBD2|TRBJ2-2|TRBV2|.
CASRGTSGSPGELFF
TGTGCCAGCCGAGGGACTAGCGGGAGCCCAGGGGAGCTGTTTTTT
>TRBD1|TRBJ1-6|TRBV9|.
CASSAQGQGNSPLHF
TGTGCCAGCAGCGCACAGGGACAGGGTAATTCACCCCTCCACTTT
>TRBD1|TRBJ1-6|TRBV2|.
CASSGRGTGNSPLHF
TGTGCCAGCAGTGGACGCGGGACAGGGAATTCACCCCTCCACTTT
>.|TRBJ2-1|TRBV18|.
CASSPYQGQRTYNEQFF
TGTGCCAGCTCACCATATCAGGGACAAAGAACCTACAATGAGCAGTTCTTC
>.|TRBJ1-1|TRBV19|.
CASTLGPMNTEAFF
TGTGCCAGTACCCTAGGACCGATGAACACTGAAGCTTTCTTT
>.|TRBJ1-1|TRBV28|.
CASGEDRPQGHTEAFF
TGTGCCAGCGGGGAGGACAGACCTCAGGGGCACACTGAAGCTTTCTTT
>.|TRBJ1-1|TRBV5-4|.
CASTSGQGTTEAFF
TGTGCCAGCACCTCGGGCCAGGGGACCACTGAAGCTTTCTTT
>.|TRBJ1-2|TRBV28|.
CASSLRGGGYTF
TGTGCCAGCAGTCTTAGGGGGGGTGGCTACACCTTC
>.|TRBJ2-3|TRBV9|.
CASSVIGGTDTQYF
TGTGCCAGCAGCGTAATTGGGGGCACAGATACGCAGTATTTT
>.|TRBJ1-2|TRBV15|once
CATSRGINYGYTF
TGTGCCACCAGCAGAGGGATTAACTATGGCTACACCTTC
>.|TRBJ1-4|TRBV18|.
CASSPRLEEKLFF
TGTGCCAGCTCACCGAGGCTTGAGGAAAAACTGTTTTTT
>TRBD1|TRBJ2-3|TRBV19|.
CASSFEQGAKDTQYF
TGTGCCAGTAGTTTCGAACAGGGGGCAAAAGATACGCAGTATTTT
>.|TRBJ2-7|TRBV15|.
CATGENIYEQYF
TGTGCCACCGGAGAAAACATCTACGAGCAGTACTTC
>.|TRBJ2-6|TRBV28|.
CASSPLGIASGANVLTF
TGTGCCAGCAGTCCCTTGGGCATCGCCTCTGGGGCCAACGTCCTGACTTTC
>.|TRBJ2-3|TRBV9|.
CASSVRRGFSTDTQYF
TGTGCCAGCAGCGTACGACGTGGCTTCAGCACAGATACGCAGTATTTT
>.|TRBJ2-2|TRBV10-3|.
CAISAGEEVGTGELFF
TGTGCCATCAGTGCGGGTGAGGAGGTCGGGACCGGGGAGCTGTTTTTT
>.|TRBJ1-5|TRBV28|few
CASSFLTANQPQHF
TGTGCCAGCAGTTTCCTCACAGCGAATCAGCCCCAGCATTTT
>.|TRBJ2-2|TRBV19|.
CASNWEIRSGELFF
TGTGCCAGTAATTGGGAGATACGATCCGGGGAGCTGTTTTTT
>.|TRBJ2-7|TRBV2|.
CASAGITYEQYF
TGTGCCAGCGCGGGGATAACCTACGAGCAGTACTTC
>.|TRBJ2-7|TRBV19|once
CASSHLRQASYEQYF
TGTGCCAGTAGCCATCTCAGACAAGCCTCCTACGAGCAGTACTTC
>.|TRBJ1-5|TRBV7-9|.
CASSSTGGNQPQHF
TGTGCCAGCAGCTCTACGGGTGGCAATCAGCCCCAGCATTTT
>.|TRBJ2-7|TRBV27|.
CASSLLQVRTSEQYF
TGTGCCAGCAGTTTATTGCAGGTTAGGACCTCCGAGCAGTACTTC
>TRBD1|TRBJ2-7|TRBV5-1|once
CASSPFFPGQGLPYEQYF
TGCGCCAGCTCTCCTTTTTTCCCGGGACAGGGATTGCCCTACGAGCAGTACTTC
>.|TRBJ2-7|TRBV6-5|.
CASGWVPEQYF
TGTGCCAGCGGGTGGGTACCCGAGCAGTACTTC
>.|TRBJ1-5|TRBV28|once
CASSSLSPQHF
TGTGCCAGCAGTTCCCTGTCCCCCCAGCATTTT
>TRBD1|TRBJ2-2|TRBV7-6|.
CASSSALSGTEANTGELFF
TGTGCCAGCAGCTCCGCTCTATCCGGGACAGAAGCGAACACCGGGGAGCTGTTTTTT
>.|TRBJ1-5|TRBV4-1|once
CASSKDSNQPQHF
TGCGCCAGCAGCAAGGACAGCAATCAGCCCCAGCATTTT
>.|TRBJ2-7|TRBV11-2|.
CASSYRDRYEQYF
TGTGCCAGCAGCTACCGGGACCGGTACGAGCAGTACTTC
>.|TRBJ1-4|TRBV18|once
CASSPESQIQEKLFF
TGTGCCAGCTCACCTGAGTCGCAGATTCAAGAAAAACTGTTTTTT
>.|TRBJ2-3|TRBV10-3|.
CAIRGHRDGSTDTQYF
TGTGCCATCAGAGGTCATCGGGACGGGAGCACAGATACGCAGTATTTT
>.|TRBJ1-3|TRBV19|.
CASSNQARNTIYF
TGTGCCAGTAGTAATCAAGCAAGAAACACCATATATTTT
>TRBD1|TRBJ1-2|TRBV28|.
CASSLRTGVEGYTF
TGTGCCAGCAGTTTGAGGACAGGGGTGGAAGGCTACACCTTC
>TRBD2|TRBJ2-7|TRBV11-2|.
CASRRAGAGYEQYF
TGTGCCAGCAGACGAGCGGGAGCTGGCTACGAGCAGTACTTC
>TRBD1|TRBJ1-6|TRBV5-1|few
CASSQTTGGDSPLHF
TGCGCCAGCAGCCAAACGACAGGGGGAGATTCACCCCTCCACTTT
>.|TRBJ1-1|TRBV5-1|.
CASSGTPGLNTEAFF
TGCGCCAGCAGCGGCACCCCGGGGTTGAACACTGAAGCTTTCTTT
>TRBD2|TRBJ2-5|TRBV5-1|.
CASSLAGTSGGKSTQYF
TGCGCCAGCAGCTTGGCCGGGACTAGCGGGGGAAAATCGACCCAGTACTTC
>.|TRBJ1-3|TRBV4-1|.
CASSQVGGGGNTIYF
TGCGCCAGCAGCCAAGTGGGAGGGGGTGGAAACACCATATATTTT